These T cell receptor beta chains were read from a single sample in a study of shared T cell receptors in the human thymus. Data came from immunoSEQ multiplex PCR; TCRdb stores just in-frame clones and leaves some out. Of approximately 730,000 clones listed, roughly 85% were seen once; the top ten hold roughly 0.01%. The sample was also linked to a second study, of human thymus T cells.

The sequenced sample consisted of thymocytes. Receptors were obtained from a girl in the first two years of life with a congenital heart defect. Each CDR3 is given with its conserved first and last residue. D genes are given only for firm matches. Clone size is given for some rows only: seen once, a few or many times, or a class if the clone is expanded.

.	once	TRBV9	TRBJ2-7	TGTGCCAGCAGCGTAGCATCCCAGGGAATCGGAGAGCAGTACTTC	CASSVASQGIGEQYF
TRBD1	once	TRBV6-1	TRBJ1-1	TGTGCCAGCAGTGAATCGGGACAGAGGGGTGCTGAAGCTTTCTTT	CASSESGQRGAEAFF
TRBD1	.	TRBV19	TRBJ1-5	TGTGCCAGTGGAACCGGCGGGACAGCCCATAGCAATCAGCCCCAGCATTTT	CASGTGGTAHSNQPQHF
TRBD1	.	TRBV4-3	TRBJ1-1	TGCGCCAGCAGCCCCCAATCGACAGGGGGCACTGAAGCTTTCTTT	CASSPQSTGGTEAFF
.	.	TRBV14	TRBJ1-2	TGTGCCAGCAGCCAATTACAGGGCTATGGCTACACCTTC	CASSQLQGYGYTF
TRBD1	few	TRBV7-9	TRBJ2-7	TGTGCCAGCAGCCCCAAAGGGACAGGGTCCTCCTACGAGCAGTACTTC	CASSPKGTGSSYEQYF
.	once	TRBV5-5	TRBJ1-2	TGTGCCAGCAGCTTTCTGGGCAGAAGGTATGGCTACACCTTC	CASSFLGRRYGYTF
TRBD2	.	TRBV27	TRBJ2-5	TGTGCCAGCAGACGGCGACTAGCGGGGGCAGAAGAGACCCAGTACTTC	CASRRRLAGAEETQYF
.	.	TRBV19	TRBJ1-2	TGTGCCAGTAGTATCGGGAGAATCTATGGCTACACCTTC	CASSIGRIYGYTF
.	few	TRBV19	TRBJ1-6	TGTGCCAGTAGTATGAATTTTGTGACAGAGAATTCACCCCTCCACTTT	CASSMNFVTENSPLHF
.	once	TRBV27	TRBJ1-6	TGTGCCAGCAGTTCAAAACAGGTCCCCTACTATAATTCACCCCTCCACTTT	CASSSKQVPYYNSPLHF
TRBD1	.	TRBV7-9	TRBJ2-1	TGTGCCGTCCCCCCTCCGGACAGGGGCTACAGGGAGCAGTTCTTC	CAVPPPDRGYREQFF
TRBD2	.	TRBV10-1	TRBJ2-3	TGCGCCAGCACCAGACTAGCGGGGGCGGATACGCAGTATTTT	CASTRLAGADTQYF
TRBD1	.	TRBV19	TRBJ1-1	TGTGCCAGTAGGGGGGACAGGGGAGAGGCTTTCTTT	CASRGDRGEAFF
.	.	TRBV18	TRBJ1-2	TGTGCCAGCTCACCACCGGCCGGCGGTAATGGCTACACCTTC	CASSPPAGGNGYTF
.	.	TRBV6-1	TRBJ2-1	TGTGCCAGCAGTGAAGAGCCCAGGATCTATGAGCAGTTCTTC	CASSEEPRIYEQFF
.	.	TRBV6-1	TRBJ2-7	TGTGCCAGCAGTGCTCAGGGATGGGCCTACGAGCAGTACTTC	CASSAQGWAYEQYF
TRBD1	.	TRBV25-1	TRBJ2-1	TGTGCCAGCAGTACCCGGACAGGGAGCTCCTACAATGAGCAGTTCTTC	CASSTRTGSSYNEQFF
.	.	TRBV7-8	TRBJ1-2	TGTGCCAGCAGCTCACGGGAGAACTATGGCTACACCTTC	CASSSRENYGYTF
.	.	TRBV27	TRBJ1-1	TGTGCCAGCAGTTTATATCCCCCCCCTCTAGGTGCTGAAGCTTTCTTT	CASSLYPPPLGAEAFF
TRBD1	.	TRBV2	TRBJ1-2	TGTGCCAGCAGTGAAGCGGACAGGGTATACGGCTACACCTTC	CASSEADRVYGYTF
TRBD1	.	TRBV10-3	TRBJ2-4	TGTGCCATCGGACAGGGGGCCCTAGCCAAAAACATTCAGTACTTC	CAIGQGALAKNIQYF
.	.	TRBV5-5	TRBJ1-3	TGTGCCAGCAGCTTGCCGACACGGGGAAACACCATATATTTT	CASSLPTRGNTIYF
.	.	TRBV5-1	TRBJ2-3	TGCGCCAGCAGACCCGAAACTTCAGGGGAAAGTCCTAGCACAGATACGCAGTATTTT	CASRPETSGESPSTDTQYF
.	.	TRBV30	TRBJ1-2	TGTGCCTGGAGAAGGCGGGCAGAGCTAAACTATGGCTACACCTTC	CAWRRRAELNYGYTF
TRBD1	.	TRBV25-1	TRBJ2-1	TGTGCCAGCAGTGCCCCGTGGGACAGGGCTCCCGATGAGCAGTTCTTC	CASSAPWDRAPDEQFF
.	.	TRBV5-1	TRBJ2-3	TGCGCCAGCAGCCCCAGAGCAAGCGAAACCCCAGATACGCAGTATTTT	CASSPRASETPDTQYF
.	.	TRBV9	TRBJ2-7	TGTGCCAGCAGCGAGCAACAGGAAGGGGGCTACGAGCAGTACTTC	CASSEQQEGGYEQYF
TRBD2	.	TRBV5-1	TRBJ2-1	TGCGCCAGCAGCTTGGATCGTGGAGGGCACCCGTGGACTAGTGAGCAGTTCTTC	CASSLDRGGHPWTSEQFF
TRBD1	.	TRBV6-5	TRBJ2-7	TGTGCCAGCACCTCCGGGACAGGGGAGTGCGAGCAGTACTTC	CASTSGTGECEQYF
TRBD1	.	TRBV6-1	TRBJ1-1	TGTGCCAGCAGGGACAGGGAGGGCACTGAAGCTTTCTTT	CASRDREGTEAFF
.	.	TRBV7-9	TRBJ1-5	TGTGCCAGCAGCTCAGGGGCGGGCAATCAGCCCCAGCATTTT	CASSSGAGNQPQHF
.	.	TRBV7-6	TRBJ2-7	TGTGCCAGCAGCCAGGCGACAGAGATACCACATCCCTCCTACGAGCAGTACTTC	CASSQATEIPHPSYEQYF
.	.	TRBV7-6	TRBJ1-1	TGTGCCAGCAGCTTAGCTCCAGGGACAATTGTCACTGAAGCTTTCTTT	CASSLAPGTIVTEAFF
TRBD1	.	TRBV29-1	TRBJ1-2	TGCAGCGTTTTGTACACAGGGGAAATAGGCTATGGCTACACCTTC	CSVLYTGEIGYGYTF
.	.	TRBV18	TRBJ2-2	TGTGCCAGCTCACCAGTCAGCAGTGAGGCCGGGGAGCTGTTTTTT	CASSPVSSEAGELFF
TRBD2	.	TRBV25-1	TRBJ2-3	TGTGCCAGCAGTCCTATGCGGGGGGTCGGCACAGATACGCAGTATTTT	CASSPMRGVGTDTQYF
TRBD1	.	TRBV18	TRBJ2-7	TGTGCCAGCTCACCAGAGAGTTTGGGTGGGCCGGGCCGGGACAGGGGCTACGAGCAGTACTTC	CASSPESLGGPGRDRGYEQYF
TRBD2	.	TRBV7-9	TRBJ2-4	TGTGCCAGCAGCGCCGGTAGGAGCGGGGGTTCCGTAGCCAAAAACATTCAGTACTTC	CASSAGRSGGSVAKNIQYF
TRBD2	.	TRBV5-1	TRBJ2-1	TGCGCCAGCAGCTTGGGGACTAGGGTAAACGCCCCCACCTACAATGAGCAGTTCTTC	CASSLGTRVNAPTYNEQFF
.	.	TRBV7-9	TRBJ2-2	TGTGCCAGCAGCTTAGCGGGCGAAACAGGGATGGGCACCGGGGAGCTGTTTTTT	CASSLAGETGMGTGELFF
TRBD1	.	TRBV6-5	TRBJ1-1	TGTGCCAGCAGTTGGGGGGCTGGACAGGAGAGGGCTTTCTTT	CASSWGAGQERAFF
.	.	TRBV5-1	TRBJ2-5	TGCGCCAGCAGCTTGGGGTGGGGCCCTCGGGGGAGAGAGACCCAGTACTTC	CASSLGWGPRGRETQYF
.	few	TRBV5-1	TRBJ1-4	TGCGCCAGCAGCCCGTGGCGTTGCTCGGCCAGGGGCTGTACTAATGAAAAACTGTTTTTT	CASSPWRCSARGCTNEKLFF
.	.	TRBV11-3	TRBJ2-3	TGTGCCAGCAGCTTAGAGAAGGGGGCAGATACGCAGTATTTT	CASSLEKGADTQYF
.	.	TRBV5-1	TRBJ2-5	TGCGCCAGCAGCTTGGCCTTGGGGGGAGCACTCCAAGAGACCCAGTACTTC	CASSLALGGALQETQYF
.	.	TRBV28	TRBJ1-5	TGTGCCAGCAGGACCGGGGGACGAGGCAATCAGCCCCAGCATTTT	CASRTGGRGNQPQHF
TRBD2	once	TRBV11-2	TRBJ2-7	TGTGCCAGCAGCTTAGCCGGGACTAGCTCCTCCTACGAGCAGTACTTC	CASSLAGTSSSYEQYF
.	.	TRBV4-1	TRBJ1-1	TGCGCCAGCAGCCAACTACCCCATTCGAACACTGAAGCTTTCTTT	CASSQLPHSNTEAFF
.	.	TRBV5-6	TRBJ1-2	TGTGCCAGCAGTTTGTCAGGAATCGATGGCTACACCTTC	CASSLSGIDGYTF
.	.	TRBV5-4	TRBJ1-2	TGTGCCAGCAGCGGGACTCTAGGACGAGCTAACTATGGCTACACCTTC	CASSGTLGRANYGYTF
.	.	TRBV6-1	TRBJ2-2	TGTGCCAGCAGTGCGCCAGGGGTCTCGATTTTGGCCGGGGAGCTGTTTTTT	CASSAPGVSILAGELFF
.	once	TRBV7-9	TRBJ1-2	TGTGCCAGCGGCGATATTAAGGGGACTTTTAACGGCTACACCTTC	CASGDIKGTFNGYTF
.	.	TRBV6-6	TRBJ2-7	TGTGCCAGCAGTTACGCGGGACGCGACGGGTACTACGAGCAGTACTTC	CASSYAGRDGYYEQYF